This T cell receptor (beta chain) was documented in a study of cytomegalovirus exposure and HLA in healthy donors. Whole-study results and caveats: Some V segments (TRBV6-2 and TRBV6-3 among them) were excluded as indistinguishable.

As to this clone: Antigen unknown.

It was with 60 Vbeta and 13 Jbeta primers that the PCR ran. Data came from immunoSEQ multiplex PCR; TCRdb stores just in-frame clones and leaves some out. The data show about 120,000 clones, over 70% seen once. The V gene's germline CDR1 is MDHEN and CDR2 SYDVKM. The CDR3 spans 14 residues. Trimming cost V 5 bases and J 4 bases, with 9 bases left between them. The TCR was taken from a woman between 18 and 29 years old in good health and CMV-seronegative. The sequenced material came from PBMCs. The chain employs TRBV28 and TRBJ1-6; tentative D call: TRBD1 (6 bases). The CDR3 spells CASSLGQYNSPLHF. As DNA, the CDR3 is TGTGCCAGCAGTCTCGGACAGTATAATTCACCCCTCCACTTT.